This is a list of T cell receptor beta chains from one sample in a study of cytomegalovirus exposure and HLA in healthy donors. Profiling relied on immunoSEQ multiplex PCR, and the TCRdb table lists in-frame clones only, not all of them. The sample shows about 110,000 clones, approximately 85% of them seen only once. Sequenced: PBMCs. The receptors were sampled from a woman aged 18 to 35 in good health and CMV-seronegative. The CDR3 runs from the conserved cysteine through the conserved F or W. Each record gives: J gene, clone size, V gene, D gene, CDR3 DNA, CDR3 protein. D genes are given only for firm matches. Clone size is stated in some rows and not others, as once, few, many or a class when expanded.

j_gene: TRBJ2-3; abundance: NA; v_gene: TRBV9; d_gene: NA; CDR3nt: TGTGCCAGCAGCGTAGCCGGGGGTAGGGCTCGTTTT; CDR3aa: CASSVAGGRARF
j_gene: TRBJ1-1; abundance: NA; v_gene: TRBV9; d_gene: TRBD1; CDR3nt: TGTGCCAGCAGCGCCGCGACAGGGGGCCCCTGGATGCTCTTT; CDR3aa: CASSAATGGPWMLF
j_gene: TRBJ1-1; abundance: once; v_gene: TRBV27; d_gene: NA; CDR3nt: TGTGCCAGCAGTTTAACAGGACCGAACACTGAAGCTTTCTTT; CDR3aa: CASSLTGPNTEAFF
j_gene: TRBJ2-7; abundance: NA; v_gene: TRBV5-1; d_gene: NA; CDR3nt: TGCGCCAGCAGCTTGGCCGTTGTGACCAGGCCCTACGAGCAGTACTTC; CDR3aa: CASSLAVVTRPYEQYF
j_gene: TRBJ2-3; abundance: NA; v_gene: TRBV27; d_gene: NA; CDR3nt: TGTGCCAGCAGTCACAGACGGTGGTTTACTAGCACAGATACGCAGTATTTT; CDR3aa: CASSHRRWFTSTDTQYF
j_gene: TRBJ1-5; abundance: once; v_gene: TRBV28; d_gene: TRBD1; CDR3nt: TGTGCCAGCAGTCTCCAGACAGGGGGAAGCAATCAGCCCCAGCATTTT; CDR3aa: CASSLQTGGSNQPQHF
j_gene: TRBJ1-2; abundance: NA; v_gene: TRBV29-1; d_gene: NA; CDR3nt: TGCAGCGTTGAGACTTCGGCTAACTATGGCTACACCTTC; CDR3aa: CSVETSANYGYTF
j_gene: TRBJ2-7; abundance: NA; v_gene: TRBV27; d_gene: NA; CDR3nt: TGTGCCAGCAGGCGCCCCAGGGGTAGCTCCTACGAGCAGTACTTC; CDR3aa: CASRRPRGSSYEQYF
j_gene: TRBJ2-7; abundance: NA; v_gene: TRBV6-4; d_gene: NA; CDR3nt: TGTGCCAGCAGTGACTCTTGGACTCCCAGAAGCTACGAGCAGTACTTC; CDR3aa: CASSDSWTPRSYEQYF
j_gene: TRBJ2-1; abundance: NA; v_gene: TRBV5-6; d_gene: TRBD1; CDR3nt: TGTGCCAGCAGCTTGGGACAGGGGAGCGATGAGCAGTTCTTC; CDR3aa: CASSLGQGSDEQFF
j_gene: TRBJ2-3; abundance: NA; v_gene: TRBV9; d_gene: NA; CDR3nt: TGTGCCAGCAGCAGGGGGTGGGGAGGCACAGATACGCAGTATTTT; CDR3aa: CASSRGWGGTDTQYF
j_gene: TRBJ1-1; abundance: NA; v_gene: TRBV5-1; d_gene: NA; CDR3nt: TGCGCCAGCAGCTTTATACAGGGAGTGGACACTGAAGCTTTCTTT; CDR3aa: CASSFIQGVDTEAFF
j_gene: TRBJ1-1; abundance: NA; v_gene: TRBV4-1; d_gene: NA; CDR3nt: TGCGCCAGCAGCCAAGCGCGAAACACTGAAGCTTTCTTT; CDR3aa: CASSQARNTEAFF
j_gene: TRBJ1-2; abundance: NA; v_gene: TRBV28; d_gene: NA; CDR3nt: TGTGCCAGCATGCCGGGAGACGGCTACTATGGCTACACCTTC; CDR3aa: CASMPGDGYYGYTF
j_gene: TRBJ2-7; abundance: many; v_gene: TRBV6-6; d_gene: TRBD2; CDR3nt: TGTGCCAGCAGTTACGAGCGGGGGATCGACGAGCAGTACTTC; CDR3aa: CASSYERGIDEQYF
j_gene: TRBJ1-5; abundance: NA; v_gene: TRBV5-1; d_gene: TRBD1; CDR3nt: TGCGCCAGCAGCTTAGGGACAGGGATAAATCAGCCCCAGCATTTT; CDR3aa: CASSLGTGINQPQHF
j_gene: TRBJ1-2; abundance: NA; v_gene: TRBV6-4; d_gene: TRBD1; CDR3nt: TGTGCCAGCAAGCCCCAGGGGGCGGGAAACTATGGCTACACCTTC; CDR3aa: CASKPQGAGNYGYTF
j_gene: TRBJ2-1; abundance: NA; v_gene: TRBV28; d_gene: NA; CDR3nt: TGTGCCAGCAGTTTAGGCTTCAATGAGCAGTTCTTC; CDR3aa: CASSLGFNEQFF
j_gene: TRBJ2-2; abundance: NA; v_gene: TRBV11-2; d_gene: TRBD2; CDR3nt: TGTGCCAGCAGCCCCGGGCTTAGCGGGGGGGCCGCCGGGGAGCTGTTTTTT; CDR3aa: CASSPGLSGGAAGELFF
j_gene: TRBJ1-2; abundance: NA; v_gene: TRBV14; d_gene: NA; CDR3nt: TGTGCCAGCAGCCAAGAATTTCGGGGGGTCTATGGCTACACCTTC; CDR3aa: CASSQEFRGVYGYTF
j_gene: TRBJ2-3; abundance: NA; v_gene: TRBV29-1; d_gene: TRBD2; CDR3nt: TGCAGCGTTGGGGCTAGCGGGGGTACAGATACGCAGTATTTT; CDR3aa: CSVGASGGTDTQYF
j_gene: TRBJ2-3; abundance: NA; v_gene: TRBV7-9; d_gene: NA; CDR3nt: TGTGCCAGCAGCTTAGTTTGGGTGCCCGGAGGGCACACAGATACGCAGTATTTT; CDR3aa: CASSLVWVPGGHTDTQYF
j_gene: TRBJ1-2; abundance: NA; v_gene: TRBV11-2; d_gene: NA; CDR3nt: TGTGCCAGCAGCTTCACTGCAGGGCTGGATGGCTACACCTTC; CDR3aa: CASSFTAGLDGYTF
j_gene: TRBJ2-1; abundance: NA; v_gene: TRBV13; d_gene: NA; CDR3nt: TGTGCCAGCAGCTTCTTTCCCGGGACACCATACAATGAGCAGTTCTTC; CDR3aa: CASSFFPGTPYNEQFF
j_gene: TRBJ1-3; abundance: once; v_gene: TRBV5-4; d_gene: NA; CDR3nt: TGTGCCAGCAGCTTGCCAGGGAGGGGAAACACCATATATTTT; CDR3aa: CASSLPGRGNTIYF
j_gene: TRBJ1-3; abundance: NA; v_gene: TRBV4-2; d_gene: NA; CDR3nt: TGTGCCAGCAGCCAGGGCCTCTCTGGAAACACCATATATTTT; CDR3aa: CASSQGLSGNTIYF
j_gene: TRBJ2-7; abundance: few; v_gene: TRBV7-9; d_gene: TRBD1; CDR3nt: TGTGCCAGCAGCTTGGAGACAGGGAGAGGCGAGCAGTACTTC; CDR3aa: CASSLETGRGEQYF
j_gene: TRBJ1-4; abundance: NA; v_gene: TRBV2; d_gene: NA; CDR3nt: TGTGCCAGCAGTCGGGGGTTCGGGGAAAAACTGTTTTTT; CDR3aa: CASSRGFGEKLFF
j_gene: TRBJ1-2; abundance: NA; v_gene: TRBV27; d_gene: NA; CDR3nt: TGTGCCAGCAGTTGGGGGGTTTCCAACTATGGCTACACCTTC; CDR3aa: CASSWGVSNYGYTF
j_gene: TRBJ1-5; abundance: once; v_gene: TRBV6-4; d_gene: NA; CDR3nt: TGTGCCAGCAGTGGAACAGTGGTGTCACGATTGTGGCCCCAGCATTTT; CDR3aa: CASSGTVVSRLWPQHF
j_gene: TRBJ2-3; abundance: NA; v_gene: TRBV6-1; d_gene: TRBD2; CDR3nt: TGTGCCAGCAGTGAACAGCTAGCGGGTACAGATACGCAGTATTTT; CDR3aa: CASSEQLAGTDTQYF
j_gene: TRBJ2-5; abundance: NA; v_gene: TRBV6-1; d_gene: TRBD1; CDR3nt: TGTGCCAGCAACGACAGGGCGCAAGAGACCCAGTACTTC; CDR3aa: CASNDRAQETQYF
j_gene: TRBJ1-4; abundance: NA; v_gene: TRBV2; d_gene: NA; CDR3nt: TGTGCCAGCACTCGCACCGGGATCGCGGATGAAAAACTGTTTTTT; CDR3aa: CASTRTGIADEKLFF
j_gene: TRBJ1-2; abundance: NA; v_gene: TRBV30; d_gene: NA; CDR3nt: TGTGCCTGGATACAGGAACCTTCCACCTATGGCTACACCTTC; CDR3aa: CAWIQEPSTYGYTF
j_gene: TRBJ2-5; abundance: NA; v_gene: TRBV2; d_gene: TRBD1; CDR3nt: TGTGCCACCTCCAGGGGGCGCGTAGAGACCCAGTACTTC; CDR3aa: CATSRGRVETQYF
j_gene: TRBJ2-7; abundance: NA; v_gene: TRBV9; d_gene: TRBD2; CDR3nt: TGTGCCAGCAGCGTAGCCAGCGGGGAACCCTACGAGCAGTACTTC; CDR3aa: CASSVASGEPYEQYF
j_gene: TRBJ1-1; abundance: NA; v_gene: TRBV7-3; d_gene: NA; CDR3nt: TGTGCCAGCAGCTTAAGTAGAGACACTGAAGCTTTCTTT; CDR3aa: CASSLSRDTEAFF
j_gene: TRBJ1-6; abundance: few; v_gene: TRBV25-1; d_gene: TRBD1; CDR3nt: TGTGCCAGCAGTGATAGACAGGGTGGCTATAATTCACCCCTCCACTTT; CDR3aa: CASSDRQGGYNSPLHF
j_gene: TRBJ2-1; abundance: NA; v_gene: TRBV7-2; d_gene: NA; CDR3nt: TGTGCCAGCCTTGAAGAGGGGGGGACCTCGAATGAGCAGTTCTTC; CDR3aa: CASLEEGGTSNEQFF
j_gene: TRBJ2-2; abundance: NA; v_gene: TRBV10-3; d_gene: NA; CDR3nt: TGTGCCATCAGGCCCGGAGGAGACACCGGGGAGCTGTTTTTT; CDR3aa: CAIRPGGDTGELFF
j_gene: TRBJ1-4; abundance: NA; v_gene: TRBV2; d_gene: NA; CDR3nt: TGTGCCAGCAGTGCAGAGGTCCCTAATGAAAAACTGTTTTTT; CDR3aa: CASSAEVPNEKLFF
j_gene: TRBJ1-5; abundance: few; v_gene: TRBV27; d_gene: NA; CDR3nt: TGTGCCAGCAGTGCTATCGCGCCCCAGGGTACCCAGCCCCAGCATTTT; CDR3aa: CASSAIAPQGTQPQHF
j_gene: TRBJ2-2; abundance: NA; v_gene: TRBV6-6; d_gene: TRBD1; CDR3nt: TGTGCCAGCAGTCCAGACAGGGTAATCGACACCGGGGAGCTGTTTTTT; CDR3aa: CASSPDRVIDTGELFF
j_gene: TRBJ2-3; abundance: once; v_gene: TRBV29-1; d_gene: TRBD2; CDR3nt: TGCAGCGTTTACGGGGGGAACACAGATACGCAGTATTTT; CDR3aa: CSVYGGNTDTQYF
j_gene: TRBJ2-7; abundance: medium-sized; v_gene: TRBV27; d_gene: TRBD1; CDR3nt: TGTGCCAGCAGTTTATTCGGGTGGACAGGGGACTACGAGCAGTACTTC; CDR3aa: CASSLFGWTGDYEQYF
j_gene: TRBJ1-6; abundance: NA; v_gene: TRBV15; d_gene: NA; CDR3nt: TGTGCCACCAGCAGAGTGACAGACTTTAATTCACCCCTCCACTTT; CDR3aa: CATSRVTDFNSPLHF
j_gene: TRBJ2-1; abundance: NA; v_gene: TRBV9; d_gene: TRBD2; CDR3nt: TGTGCCAGCAGCGTAGAGGGGACTATCCTGGATGAGCAGTTCTTC; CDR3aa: CASSVEGTILDEQFF